The 10 T cell receptor beta chains given below trace back to one sample, sequenced in a study of shared clonotypes between healthy human individuals. The table came from immunoSEQ multiplex PCR; TCRdb's copy has only in-frame clones and leaves some out. Counted here are over a million clones, approximately 97% occurring once; the ten biggest clones make up 1% to 1.5%. Sequenced sample: naive CD4+ T cells sorted from blood. Subset indicated: CD45RA+ positively selected. These receptor sequences come from a man aged 25-45 years in good health.

This clone was seen a single time. V gene TRBV5-6 combines with J gene TRBJ2-3; TRBD2 is a possible D gene (5 bases). Germline V gives CDR1 SGHDT, CDR2 YYEEEE. The CDR3 loop spans 14 amino acids. The ends were cut back, 1 base at V and 4 bases at J, with 10 bases in the middle. The CDR3 nucleotides are TGTGCCAGCAGCTTGCAGCGGAGCGCAGATACGCAGTATTTT. This codes for CASSLQRSADTQYF.

The chain links TRBV5-4 to TRBJ2-5; tentative D call: TRBD1 (6 bases). This CDR3 has 14 amino acids. Germline CDR1 SGHNT, CDR2 YYREEE (reference sequence). Trimming shortened V by 2 bases and J by 2 bases, and 10 bases separated the two germline ends. CDR3 nucleotide sequence: TGTGCCAGCAGCTTACAGGGTGGACAAGAGACCCAGTACTTC. Its protein is CASSLQGGQETQYF.

The chain employs TRBV4-1 and TRBJ2-4; D gene unclear. V was cut by 4 bases and J by 3 bases, with 13 bases left in between. CDR3 size: 15 residues. Germline values: CDR1 MGHRA, CDR2 YSYEKL. This CDR3 is CASSLLADLKNIQYF. The CDR3 region has the DNA TGCGCCAGCAGCCTGTTGGCGGACCTCAAAAACATTCAGTACTTC.

The V gene is TRBV5-4, the J gene TRBJ2-1, with D uncertain. CDR3 length: 15 residues. The germline gives CDR1 SGHNT, CDR2 YYREEE (reference sequence). The V end was cut by 0 bases, the J end by 2 bases, with 9 bases between. This CDR3 is CASSLGLMAYNEQFF. The CDR3, as DNA: TGTGCCAGCAGCTTGGGCTTGATGGCCTACAATGAGCAGTTCTTC.

The gene calls are TRBV7-6 and TRBJ1-3, with 7 bases identical to TRBD1. The CDR3 consists of 16 residues. Trimming took 0 bases from V and 2 from J; bases not matched to a gene: 4. Germline V gene lookup returns CDR1 SGHVS and CDR2 FNYEAQ. CDR3 residues: CASSLAGGQPGNTIYF. CDR3 nucleotide sequence: TGTGCCAGCAGCTTAGCCGGGGGACAGCCTGGAAACACCATATATTTT.

This chain joins TRBV30 and TRBJ2-7; 10 bases fit TRBD1. J gave up 3 bases and V 6 bases, and 5 bases lay outside the gene matches. This CDR3 has 13 residues. The V gene's germline CDR1 is GTSNPN and CDR2 SVGIG (reference sequence). The CDR3 coding sequence is TGTGCCTGCAGGGGGACAGGGGTCTACGAGCAGTACTTC. It encodes CACRGTGVYEQYF.

This chain uses TRBV18 with TRBJ2-7; a weak D match, TRBD1 (5 bases). V lost 3 bases to trimming and J lost 5 bases, with 14 bases between them. Per germline, CDR1 KGHSH and CDR2 LQKENI. The CDR3 runs to 14 residues. CDR3 loop: CASSPMGPYDEQYF. In DNA form, the CDR3 reads TGTGCCAGCTCACCTATGGGGCCCTACGACGAGCAGTACTTC.

The chain couples TRBV7-8 to TRBJ1-5; D might be TRBD1 (6 bases). CDR3 size: 14 residues. CDR1 and CDR2 (germline): SGHVS, FQNEAQ. The germline V and J ends were trimmed by 1 base and 7 bases, with 11 bases remaining between them. DNA of the CDR3: TGTGCCAGCAGCTTAGACAGGGAAGGGCAGCCCCAGCATTTT. As protein: CASSLDREGQPQHF.

Points on this clone: Other DNA sequences within the sample encode an identical CDR3. V gene TRBV29-1 combines with J gene TRBJ1-1; 7 bases align to TRBD1. The CDR3 contains 12 residues. In germline, CDR1 is SQVTM, CDR2 ANQGSEA. After removal of 5 bases from V and 2 bases from J, the junction contained 2 bases not matched to a gene. CDR3 residues: CSVRQGNTEAFF. As DNA, the CDR3 is TGCAGCGTTAGACAGGGCAACACTGAAGCTTTCTTT.

The V call is TRBV7-7, the J call TRBJ2-5; a weak D match, TRBD2 (5 bases). This CDR3 contains 16 residues. Germline V gene sequence: CDR1 SSHAT, CDR2 FNYEAQ (reference sequence). V lost 6 bases and J lost 5, with 22 bases in between. CDR3 protein: CASSPGGSRVRETQYF. CDR3 DNA sequence: TGTGCCAGCAGTCCCGGAGGCTCAAGAGTGCGTGAGACCCAGTACTTC.